Listed here is a single TCR beta chain. The sample is drawn from a study of control samples from healthy donors and cancer patients. Generated by immunoSEQ multiplex PCR, the TCRdb table keeps only in-frame clones and is missing some. The sample has around 120,000 clones; over 75% are singletons. Germline V gives CDR1 MDHEN, CDR2 SYDVKM. After removal of 5 bases from V and 10 bases from J, the junction contained 15 bases not matched to a gene. The CDR3 covers 15 residues. The clonotype was recovered from a man between 60 and 75 years old in good health. V and J are TRBV28 and TRBJ1-1; 8 bases match TRBD1. The source material was blood. CDR3 protein: CASSQQDREGIVAFF. The CDR3 DNA sequence: TGTGCCAGCAGTCAACAGGACAGGGAGGGAATCGTAGCTTTCTTT.